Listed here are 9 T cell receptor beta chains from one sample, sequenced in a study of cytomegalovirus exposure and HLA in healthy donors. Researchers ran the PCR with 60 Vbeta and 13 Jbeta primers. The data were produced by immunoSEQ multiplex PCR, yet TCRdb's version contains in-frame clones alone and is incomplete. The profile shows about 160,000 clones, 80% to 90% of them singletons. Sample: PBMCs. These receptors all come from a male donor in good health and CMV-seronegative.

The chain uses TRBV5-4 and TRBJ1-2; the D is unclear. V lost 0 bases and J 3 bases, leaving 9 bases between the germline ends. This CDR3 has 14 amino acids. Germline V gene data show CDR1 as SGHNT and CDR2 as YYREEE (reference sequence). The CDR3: CASSLVTADYGYTF. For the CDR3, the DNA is TGTGCCAGCAGCTTGGTAACAGCGGACTATGGCTACACCTTC.

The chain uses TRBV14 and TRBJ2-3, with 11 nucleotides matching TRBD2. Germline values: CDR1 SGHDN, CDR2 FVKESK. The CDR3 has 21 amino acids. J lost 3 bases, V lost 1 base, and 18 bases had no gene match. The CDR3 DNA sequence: TGTGCCAGCAGCCAAGGACATACGGATATAGCGGGGGGGCAACTTACAGATACGCAGTATTTT. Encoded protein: CASSQGHTDIAGGQLTDTQYF.

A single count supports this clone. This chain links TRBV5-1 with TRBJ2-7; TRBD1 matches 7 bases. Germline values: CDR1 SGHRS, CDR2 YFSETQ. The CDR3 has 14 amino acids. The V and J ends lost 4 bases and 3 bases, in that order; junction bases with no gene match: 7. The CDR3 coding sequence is TGCGCCAGCAGCACCGGGACAGCCTTCTACGAGCAGTACTTC. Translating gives CASSTGTAFYEQYF.

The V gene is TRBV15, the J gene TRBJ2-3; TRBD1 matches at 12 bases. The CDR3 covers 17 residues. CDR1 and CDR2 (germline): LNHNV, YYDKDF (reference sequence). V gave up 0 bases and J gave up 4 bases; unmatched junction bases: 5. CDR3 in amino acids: CATSREGTGGVSDTQYF. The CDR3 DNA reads TGTGCCACCAGCAGAGAGGGGACAGGGGGCGTTTCAGATACGCAGTATTTT.

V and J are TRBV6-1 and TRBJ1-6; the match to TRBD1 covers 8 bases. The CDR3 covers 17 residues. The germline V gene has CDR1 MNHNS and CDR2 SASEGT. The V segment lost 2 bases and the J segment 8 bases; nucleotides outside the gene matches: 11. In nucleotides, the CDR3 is TGTGCCAGCAGTGAAATTTGGGACAGGAAGGGGGATTCACCCCTCCACTTT. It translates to CASSEIWDRKGDSPLHF.

In DNA, the CDR3 is TGCGCCAGCAGCTTGGGAGGGAACCTCTATGGCTACACCTTC. It codes for CASSLGGNLYGYTF. The rearrangement uses TRBV5-1 and TRBJ1-2; D is undetermined. V lost 0 bases to trimming and J lost 4 bases, with 10 bases between them. Germline values: CDR1 SGHRS, CDR2 YFSETQ. The CDR3 is 14 amino acids.

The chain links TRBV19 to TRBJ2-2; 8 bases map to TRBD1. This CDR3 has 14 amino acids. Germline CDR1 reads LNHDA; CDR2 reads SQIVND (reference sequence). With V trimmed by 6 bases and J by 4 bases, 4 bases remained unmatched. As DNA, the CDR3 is TGTGCCAGTAGGGCGGACAGGGCCACCGGGGAGCTGTTTTTT. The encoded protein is CASRADRATGELFF. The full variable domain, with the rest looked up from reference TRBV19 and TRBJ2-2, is DGGITQSPKYLFRKEGQNVTLSCEQNLNHDAMYWYRQDPGQGLRLIYYSQIVNDFQKGDIAEGYSVSREKKESFPLTVTSAQKNPTAFYLCASRADRATGELFFGEGSRLTVL.

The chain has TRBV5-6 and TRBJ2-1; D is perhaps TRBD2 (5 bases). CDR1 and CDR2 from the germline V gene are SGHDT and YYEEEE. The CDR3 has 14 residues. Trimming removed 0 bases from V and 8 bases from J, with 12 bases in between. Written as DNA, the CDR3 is TGTGCCAGCAGCTTGGGGACTTCCCTCTATGAGCAGTTCTTC. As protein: CASSLGTSLYEQFF.

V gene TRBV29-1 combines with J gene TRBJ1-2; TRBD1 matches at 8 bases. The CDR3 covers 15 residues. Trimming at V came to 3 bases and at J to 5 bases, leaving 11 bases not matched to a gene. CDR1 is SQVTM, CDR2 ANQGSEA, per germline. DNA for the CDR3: TGCAGCGTTGAGGGGGACAGGAGGGTTGGATATGGCTACACCTTC. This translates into CSVEGDRRVGYGYTF. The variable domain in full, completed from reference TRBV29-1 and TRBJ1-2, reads SAVISQKPSRDICQRGTSLTIQCQVDSQVTMMFWYRQQPGQSLTLIATANQGSEATYESGFVIDKFPISRPNLTFSTLTVSNMSPEDSSIYLCSVEGDRRVGYGYTFGSGTRLTVV.